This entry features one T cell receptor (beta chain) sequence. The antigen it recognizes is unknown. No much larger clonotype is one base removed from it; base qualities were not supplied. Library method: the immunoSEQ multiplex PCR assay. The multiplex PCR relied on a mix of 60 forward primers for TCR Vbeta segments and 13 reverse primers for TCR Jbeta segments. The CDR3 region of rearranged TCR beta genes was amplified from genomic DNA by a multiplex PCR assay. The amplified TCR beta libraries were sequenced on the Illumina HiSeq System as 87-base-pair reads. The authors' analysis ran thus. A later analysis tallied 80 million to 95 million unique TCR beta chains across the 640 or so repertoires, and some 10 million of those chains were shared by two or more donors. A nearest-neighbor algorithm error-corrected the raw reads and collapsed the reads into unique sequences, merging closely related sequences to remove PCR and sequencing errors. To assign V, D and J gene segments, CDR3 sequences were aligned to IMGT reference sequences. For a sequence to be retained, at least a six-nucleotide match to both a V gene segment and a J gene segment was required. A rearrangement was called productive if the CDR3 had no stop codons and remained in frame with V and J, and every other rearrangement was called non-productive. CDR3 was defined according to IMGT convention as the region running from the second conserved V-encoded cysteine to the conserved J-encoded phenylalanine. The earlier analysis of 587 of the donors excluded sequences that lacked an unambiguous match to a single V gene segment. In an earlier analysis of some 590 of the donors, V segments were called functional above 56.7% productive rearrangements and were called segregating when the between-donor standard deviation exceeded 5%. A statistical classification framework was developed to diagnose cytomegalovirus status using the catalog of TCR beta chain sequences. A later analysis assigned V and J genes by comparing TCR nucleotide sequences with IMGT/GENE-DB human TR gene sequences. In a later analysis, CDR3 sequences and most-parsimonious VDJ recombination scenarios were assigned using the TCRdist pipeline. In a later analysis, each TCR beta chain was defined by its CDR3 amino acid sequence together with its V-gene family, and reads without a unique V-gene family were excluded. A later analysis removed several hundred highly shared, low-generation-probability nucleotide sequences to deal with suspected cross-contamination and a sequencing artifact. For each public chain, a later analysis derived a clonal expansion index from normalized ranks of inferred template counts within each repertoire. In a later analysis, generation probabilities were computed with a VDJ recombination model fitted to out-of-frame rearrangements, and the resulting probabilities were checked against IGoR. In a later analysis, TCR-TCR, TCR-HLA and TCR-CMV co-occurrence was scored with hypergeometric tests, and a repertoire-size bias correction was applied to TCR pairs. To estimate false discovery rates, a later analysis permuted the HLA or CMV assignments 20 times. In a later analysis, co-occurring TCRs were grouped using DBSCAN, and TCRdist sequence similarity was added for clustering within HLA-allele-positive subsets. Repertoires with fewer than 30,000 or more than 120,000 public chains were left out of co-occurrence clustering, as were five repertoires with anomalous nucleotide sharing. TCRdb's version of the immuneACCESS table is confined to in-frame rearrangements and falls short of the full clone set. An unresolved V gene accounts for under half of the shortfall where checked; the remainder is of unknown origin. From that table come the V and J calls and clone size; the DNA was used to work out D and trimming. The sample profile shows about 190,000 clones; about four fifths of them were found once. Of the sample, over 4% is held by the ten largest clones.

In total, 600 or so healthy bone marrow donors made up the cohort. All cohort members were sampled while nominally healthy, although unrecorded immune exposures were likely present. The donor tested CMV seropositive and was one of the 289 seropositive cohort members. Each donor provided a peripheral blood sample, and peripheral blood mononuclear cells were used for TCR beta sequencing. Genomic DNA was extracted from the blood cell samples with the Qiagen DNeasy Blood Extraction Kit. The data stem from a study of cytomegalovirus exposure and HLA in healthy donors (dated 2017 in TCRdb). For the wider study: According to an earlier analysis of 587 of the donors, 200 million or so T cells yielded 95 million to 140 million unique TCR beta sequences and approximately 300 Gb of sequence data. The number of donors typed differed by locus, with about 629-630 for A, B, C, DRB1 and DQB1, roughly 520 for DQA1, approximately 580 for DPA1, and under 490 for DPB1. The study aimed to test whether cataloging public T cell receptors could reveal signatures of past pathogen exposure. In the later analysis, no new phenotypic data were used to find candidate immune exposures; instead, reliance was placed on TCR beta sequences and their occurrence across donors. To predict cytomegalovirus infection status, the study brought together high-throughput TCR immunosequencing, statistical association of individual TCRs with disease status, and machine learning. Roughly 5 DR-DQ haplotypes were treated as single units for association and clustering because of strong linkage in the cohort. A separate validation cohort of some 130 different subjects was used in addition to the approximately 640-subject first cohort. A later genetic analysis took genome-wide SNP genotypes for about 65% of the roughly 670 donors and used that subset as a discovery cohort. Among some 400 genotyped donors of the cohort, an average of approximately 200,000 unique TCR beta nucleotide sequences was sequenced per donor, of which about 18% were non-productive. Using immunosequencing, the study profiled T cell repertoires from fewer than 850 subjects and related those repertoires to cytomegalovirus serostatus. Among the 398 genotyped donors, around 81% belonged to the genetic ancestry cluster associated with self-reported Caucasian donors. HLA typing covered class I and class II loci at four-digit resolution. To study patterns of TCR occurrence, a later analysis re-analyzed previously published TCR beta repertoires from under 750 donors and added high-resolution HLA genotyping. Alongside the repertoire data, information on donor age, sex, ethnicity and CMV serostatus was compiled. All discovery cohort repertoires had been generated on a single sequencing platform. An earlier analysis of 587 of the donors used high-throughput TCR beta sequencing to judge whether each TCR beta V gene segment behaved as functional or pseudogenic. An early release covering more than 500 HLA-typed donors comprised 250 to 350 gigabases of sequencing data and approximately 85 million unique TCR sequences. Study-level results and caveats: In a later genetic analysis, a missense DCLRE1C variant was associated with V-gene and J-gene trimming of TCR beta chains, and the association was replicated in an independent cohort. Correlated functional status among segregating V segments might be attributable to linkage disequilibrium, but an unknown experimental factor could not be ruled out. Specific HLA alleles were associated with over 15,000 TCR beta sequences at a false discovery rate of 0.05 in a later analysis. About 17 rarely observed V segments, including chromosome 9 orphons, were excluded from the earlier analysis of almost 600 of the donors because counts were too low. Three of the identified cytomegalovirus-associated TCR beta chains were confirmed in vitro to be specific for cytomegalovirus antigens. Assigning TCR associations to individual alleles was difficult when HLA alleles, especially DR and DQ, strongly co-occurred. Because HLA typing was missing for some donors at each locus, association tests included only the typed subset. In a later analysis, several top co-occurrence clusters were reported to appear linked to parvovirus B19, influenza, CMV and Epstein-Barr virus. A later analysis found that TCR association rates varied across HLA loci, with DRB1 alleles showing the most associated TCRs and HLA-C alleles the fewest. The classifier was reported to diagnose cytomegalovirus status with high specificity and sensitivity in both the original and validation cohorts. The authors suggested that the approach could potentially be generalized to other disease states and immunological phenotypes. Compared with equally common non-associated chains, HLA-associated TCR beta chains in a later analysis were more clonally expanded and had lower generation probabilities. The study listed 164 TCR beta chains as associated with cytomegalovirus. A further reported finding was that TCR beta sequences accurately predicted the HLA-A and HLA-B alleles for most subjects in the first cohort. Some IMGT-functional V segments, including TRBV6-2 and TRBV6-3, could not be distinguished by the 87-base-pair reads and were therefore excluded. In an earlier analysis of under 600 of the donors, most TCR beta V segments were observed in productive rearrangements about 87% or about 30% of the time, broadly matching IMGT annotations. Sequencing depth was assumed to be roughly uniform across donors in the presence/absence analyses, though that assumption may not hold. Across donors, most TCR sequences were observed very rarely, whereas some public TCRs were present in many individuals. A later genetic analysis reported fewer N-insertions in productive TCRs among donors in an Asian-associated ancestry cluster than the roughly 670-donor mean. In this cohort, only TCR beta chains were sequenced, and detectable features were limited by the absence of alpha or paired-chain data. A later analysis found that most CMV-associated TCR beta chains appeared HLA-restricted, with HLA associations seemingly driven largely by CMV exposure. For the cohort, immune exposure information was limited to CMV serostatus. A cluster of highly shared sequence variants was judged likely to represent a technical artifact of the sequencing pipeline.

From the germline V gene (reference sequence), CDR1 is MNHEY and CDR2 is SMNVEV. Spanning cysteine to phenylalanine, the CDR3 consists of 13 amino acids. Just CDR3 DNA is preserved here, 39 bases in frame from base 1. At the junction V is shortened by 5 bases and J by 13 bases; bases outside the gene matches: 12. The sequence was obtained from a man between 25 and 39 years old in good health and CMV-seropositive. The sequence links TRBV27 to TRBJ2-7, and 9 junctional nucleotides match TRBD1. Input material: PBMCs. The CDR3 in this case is CASSPYGQGNIYF. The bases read TGTGCCAGCAGTCCGTACGGACAGGGGAATATTTACTTC.